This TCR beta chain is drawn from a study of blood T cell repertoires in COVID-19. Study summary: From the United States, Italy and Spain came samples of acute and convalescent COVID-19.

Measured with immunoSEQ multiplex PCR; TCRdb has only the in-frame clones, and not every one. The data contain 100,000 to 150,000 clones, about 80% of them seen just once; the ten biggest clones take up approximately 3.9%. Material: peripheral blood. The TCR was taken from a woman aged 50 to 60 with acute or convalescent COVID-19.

CDR3 nucleotide sequence: TGTGCCAGCAGCTTAGAACAAAACACTGAAGCTTTCTTT. Its translation: CASSLEQNTEAFF. The chain carries TRBV7-9 and TRBJ1-1; D is unresolved. Germline loops: CDR1 SEHNR, CDR2 FQNEAQ (reference sequence). V dropped 1 base and J dropped 2 bases, with 5 bases sitting between them. The CDR3 runs to 13 residues.